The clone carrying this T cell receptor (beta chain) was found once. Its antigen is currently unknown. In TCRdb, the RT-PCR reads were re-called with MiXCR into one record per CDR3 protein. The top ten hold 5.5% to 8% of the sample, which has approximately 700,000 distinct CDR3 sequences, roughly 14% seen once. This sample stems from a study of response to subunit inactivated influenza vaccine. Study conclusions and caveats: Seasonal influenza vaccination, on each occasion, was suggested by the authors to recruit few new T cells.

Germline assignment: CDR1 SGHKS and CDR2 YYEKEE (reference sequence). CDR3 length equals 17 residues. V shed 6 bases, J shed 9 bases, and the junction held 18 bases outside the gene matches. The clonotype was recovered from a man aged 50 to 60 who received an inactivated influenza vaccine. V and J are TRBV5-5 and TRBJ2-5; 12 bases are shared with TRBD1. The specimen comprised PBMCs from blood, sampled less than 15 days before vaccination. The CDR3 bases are TGTGCCAGCAACGACCGGGACAGGGGGCCCCCGGGGTTGGCCCAGTACTTC. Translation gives CASNDRDRGPPGLAQYF.